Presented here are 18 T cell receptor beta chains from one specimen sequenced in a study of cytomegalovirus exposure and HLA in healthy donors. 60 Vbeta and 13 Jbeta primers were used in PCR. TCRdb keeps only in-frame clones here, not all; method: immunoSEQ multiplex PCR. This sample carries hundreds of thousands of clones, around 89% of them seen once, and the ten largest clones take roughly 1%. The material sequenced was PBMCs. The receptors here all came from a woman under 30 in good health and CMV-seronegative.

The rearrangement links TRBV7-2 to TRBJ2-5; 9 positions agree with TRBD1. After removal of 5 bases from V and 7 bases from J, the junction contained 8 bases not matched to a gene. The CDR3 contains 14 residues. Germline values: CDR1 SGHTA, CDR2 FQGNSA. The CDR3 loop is CASSTRTGVGTQYF. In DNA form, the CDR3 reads TGTGCCAGCAGCACCCGGACAGGGGTAGGGACCCAGTACTTC.

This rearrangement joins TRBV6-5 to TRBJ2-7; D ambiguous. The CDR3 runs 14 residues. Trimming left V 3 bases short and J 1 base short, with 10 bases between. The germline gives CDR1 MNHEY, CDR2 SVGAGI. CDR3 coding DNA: TGTGCCAGCAGTTATTCTCAACTATCCTACGAGCAGTACTTC. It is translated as CASSYSQLSYEQYF.

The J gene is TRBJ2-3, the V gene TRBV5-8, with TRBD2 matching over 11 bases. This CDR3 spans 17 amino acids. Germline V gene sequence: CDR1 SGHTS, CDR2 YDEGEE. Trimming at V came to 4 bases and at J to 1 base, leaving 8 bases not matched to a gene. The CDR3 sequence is CASSHRTSGPRTDTQYF. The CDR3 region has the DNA TGTGCCAGCAGCCACAGGACTAGCGGGCCCCGCACAGATACGCAGTATTTT.

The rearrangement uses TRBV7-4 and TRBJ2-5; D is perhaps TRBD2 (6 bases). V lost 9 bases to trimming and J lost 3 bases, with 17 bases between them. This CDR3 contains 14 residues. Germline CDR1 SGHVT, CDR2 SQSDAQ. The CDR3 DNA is TGTGCCAGAGAAGGGGACTGCCGTAAAGAGACCCAGTACTTC. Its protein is CAREGDCRKETQYF.

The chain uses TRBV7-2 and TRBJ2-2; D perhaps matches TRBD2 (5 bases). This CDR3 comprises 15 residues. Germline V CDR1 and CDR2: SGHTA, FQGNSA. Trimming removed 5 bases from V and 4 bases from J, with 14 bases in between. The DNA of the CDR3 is TGTGCCAGCAGCACCTCGACTACGAGCACCGGGGAGCTGTTTTTT. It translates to CASSTSTTSTGELFF.

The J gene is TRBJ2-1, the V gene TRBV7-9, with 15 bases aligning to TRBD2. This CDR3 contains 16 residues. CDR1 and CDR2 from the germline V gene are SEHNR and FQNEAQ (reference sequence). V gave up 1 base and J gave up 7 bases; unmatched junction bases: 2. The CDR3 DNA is TGTGCCAGCAGCTTAGTGGGACTAGCGGGGGGTAATGAGCAGTTCTTC. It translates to CASSLVGLAGGNEQFF.

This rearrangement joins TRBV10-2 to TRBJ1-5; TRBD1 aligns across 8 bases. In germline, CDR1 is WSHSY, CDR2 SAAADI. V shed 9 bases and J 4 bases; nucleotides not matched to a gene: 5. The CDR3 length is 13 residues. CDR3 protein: CASGQGMNQPQHF. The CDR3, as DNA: TGCGCCAGTGGACAGGGTATGAATCAGCCCCAGCATTTT.

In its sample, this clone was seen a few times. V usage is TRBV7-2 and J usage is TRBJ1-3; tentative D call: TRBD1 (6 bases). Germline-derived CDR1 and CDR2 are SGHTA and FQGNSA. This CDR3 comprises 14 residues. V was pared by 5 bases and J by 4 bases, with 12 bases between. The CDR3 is CASSRTGFGNTIYF. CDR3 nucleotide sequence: TGTGCCAGCAGCAGAACAGGGTTCGGAAACACCATATATTTT.

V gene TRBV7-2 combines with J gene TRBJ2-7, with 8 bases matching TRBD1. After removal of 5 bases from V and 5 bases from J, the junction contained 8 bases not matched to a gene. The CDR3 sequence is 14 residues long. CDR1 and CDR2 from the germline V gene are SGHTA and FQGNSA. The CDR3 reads CASSARTGKDEQYF. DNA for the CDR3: TGTGCCAGCAGCGCTCGGACAGGGAAGGACGAGCAGTACTTC.

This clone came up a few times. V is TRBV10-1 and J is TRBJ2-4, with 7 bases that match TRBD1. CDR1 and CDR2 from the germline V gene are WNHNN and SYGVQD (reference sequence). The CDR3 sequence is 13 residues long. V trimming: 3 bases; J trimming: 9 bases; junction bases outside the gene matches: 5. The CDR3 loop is CASSEGGRGIQYF. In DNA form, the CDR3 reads TGCGCCAGCAGTGAAGGGGGCCGGGGCATTCAGTACTTC.

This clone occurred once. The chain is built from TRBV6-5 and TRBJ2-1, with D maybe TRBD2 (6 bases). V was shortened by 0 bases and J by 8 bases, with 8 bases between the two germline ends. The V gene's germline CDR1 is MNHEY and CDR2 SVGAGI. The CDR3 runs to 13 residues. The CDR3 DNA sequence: TGTGCCAGCAGTTACTCGGAGGGCGATGAGCAGTTCTTC. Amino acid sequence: CASSYSEGDEQFF.

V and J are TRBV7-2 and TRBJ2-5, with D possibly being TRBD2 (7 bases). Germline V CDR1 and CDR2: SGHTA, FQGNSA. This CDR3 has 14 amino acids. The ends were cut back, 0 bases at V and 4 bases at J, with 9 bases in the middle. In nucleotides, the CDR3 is TGTGCCAGCAGCTTAGCGGGAGGGGGAGAGACCCAGTACTTC. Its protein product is CASSLAGGGETQYF.

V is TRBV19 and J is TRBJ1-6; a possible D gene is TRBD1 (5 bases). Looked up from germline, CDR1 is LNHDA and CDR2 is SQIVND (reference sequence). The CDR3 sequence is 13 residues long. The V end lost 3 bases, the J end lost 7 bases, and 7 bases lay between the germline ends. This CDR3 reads CASSMDTNSPLHF. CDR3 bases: TGTGCCAGTAGTATGGACACCAATTCACCCCTCCACTTT.

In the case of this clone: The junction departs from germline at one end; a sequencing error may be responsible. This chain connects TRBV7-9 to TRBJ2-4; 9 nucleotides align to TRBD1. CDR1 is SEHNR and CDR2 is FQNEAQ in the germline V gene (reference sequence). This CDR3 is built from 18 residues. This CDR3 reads CSSSSPRQGVLAKNIQYF. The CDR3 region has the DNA TGTTCCAGCAGCTCCCCTCGACAGGGGGTTTTAGCCAAAAACATTCAGTACTTC.

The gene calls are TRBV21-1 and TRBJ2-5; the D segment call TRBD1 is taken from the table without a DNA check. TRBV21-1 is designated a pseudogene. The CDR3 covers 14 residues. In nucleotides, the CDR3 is TGTGCCAGCAGCCATGGGACAGACCAAGAGACCCAGTACTTC. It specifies CASSHGTDQETQYF.

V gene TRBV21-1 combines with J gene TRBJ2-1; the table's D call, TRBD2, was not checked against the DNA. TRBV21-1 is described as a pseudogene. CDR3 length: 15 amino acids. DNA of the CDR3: TGTGCCAGCAAGGAGGGACTAGCGGGATTAAATGAGCAGTTCTTC. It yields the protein CASKEGLAGLNEQFF.

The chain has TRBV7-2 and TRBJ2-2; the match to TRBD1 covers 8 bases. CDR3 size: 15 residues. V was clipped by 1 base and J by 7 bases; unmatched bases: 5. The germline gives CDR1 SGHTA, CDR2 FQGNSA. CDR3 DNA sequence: TGTGCCAGCAGCTTAGTGGCAGGGGGCGACGGGGAGCTGTTTTTT. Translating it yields CASSLVAGGDGELFF.

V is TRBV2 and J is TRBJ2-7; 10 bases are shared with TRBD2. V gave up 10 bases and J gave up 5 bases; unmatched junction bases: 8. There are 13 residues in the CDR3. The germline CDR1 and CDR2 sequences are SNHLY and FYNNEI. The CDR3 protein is CATKAGGDHEQYF. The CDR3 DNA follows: TGTGCCACAAAAGCGGGAGGGGACCACGAGCAGTACTTC.